Here is one TCR beta chain with its context. This entry is derived from a study of T-cell reconstitution after alpha-beta-depleted transplantation in children. TCRbeta library construction was performed incorporating unique molecular identifiers. TCRdb re-called the PCR reads through MiXCR, storing one row per CDR3 protein. The table shows about 640,000 distinct CDR3 sequences, with approximately 15% occurring only once. The V and J ends lost 1 base and 0 bases respectively, with 7 bases between them. Germline-derived CDR1 and CDR2 are DFQATT and SNEGSKA (reference sequence). This CDR3 region has 14 residues.

Sample: PBMCs from the stem cell graft donor, taken from the stem cell graft. The V and J genes are TRBV20-1 and TRBJ2-4; D gene ambiguous. This clonotype was sampled from a human donor who donated a stem cell graft to a child with acute myeloid leukemia. This CDR3 is CSARGTLAKNIQYF. The DNA for the CDR3 is TGCAGTGCTAGAGGGACGCTAGCCAAAAACATTCAGTACTTC.